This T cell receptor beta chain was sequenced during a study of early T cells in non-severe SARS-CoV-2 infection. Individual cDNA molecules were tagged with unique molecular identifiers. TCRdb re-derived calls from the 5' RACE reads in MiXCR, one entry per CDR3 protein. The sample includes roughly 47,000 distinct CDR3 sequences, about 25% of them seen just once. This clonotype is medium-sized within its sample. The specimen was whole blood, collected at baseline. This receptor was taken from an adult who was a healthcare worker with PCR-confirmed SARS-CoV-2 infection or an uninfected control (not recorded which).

The CDR3 DNA follows: TGTGCCATCGCCCTGCGGGGGGTCGGGGGCTACGAGCAGTACTTC. It codes for CAIALRGVGGYEQYF. The chain joins TRBV10-3 to TRBJ2-7; 8 nucleotides align to TRBD2. Germline CDR1 ENHRY, CDR2 SYGVKD. V dropped 8 bases and J dropped 3; count of bases not matched to a gene: 12. This CDR3 region has 15 residues.